The entry below describes one T cell receptor beta chain. This sample is part of a study of early T cells in non-severe SARS-CoV-2 infection. At the level of the study: Chains stayed unpaired after sequencing of bulk RNA from unsorted whole blood.

Trimming pared 5 bases from V and 3 bases from J, leaving 15 bases between. Germline V CDR1 and CDR2: SGHAT, FQNNGV. The CDR3 spans 15 residues. Each cDNA molecule carried a unique molecular identifier. Via MiXCR, TCRdb re-called the 5' RACE reads, giving one row per CDR3 protein. The sample yields about 48,000 distinct CDR3 sequences, approximately 6% seen once. The source was whole blood, collected at baseline. This sequence joins TRBV11-2 and TRBJ2-3, with a possible D match to TRBD2 (5 bases). The TCR comes from an adult who was a healthcare worker with PCR-confirmed SARS-CoV-2 infection or an uninfected control (not recorded which). The CDR3: CASSPDGRRTDTQYF. The CDR3 nucleotides read TGTGCCAGCAGCCCAGACGGAAGGAGGACAGATACGCAGTATTTT. The entire variable domain, with the rest obtained from reference TRBV11-2 and TRBJ2-3, is as follows: EAGVAQSPRYKIIEKRQSVAFWCNPISGHATLYWYQQILGQGPKLLIQFQNNGVVDDSQLPKDRFSAERLKGVDSTLKIQPAKLEDSAVYLCASSPDGRRTDTQYFGPGTRLTVL.